This entry concerns a single T cell receptor beta chain. Per germline, CDR1 SQVTM and CDR2 ANQGSEA. Trimming took 1 base from V and 4 from J; bases not matched to a gene: 7. This CDR3 is built from 16 residues. The method was immunoSEQ multiplex PCR; TCRdb's version includes in-frame clones alone and lacks a portion of them. Of around 300,000 clones in the sample, 80% to 90% were seen once. This specimen comes from a study of blood T cell repertoires in COVID-19. The V and J genes are TRBV29-1 and TRBJ2-2, with 9 bases identical to TRBD1. The sequenced sample was PBMCs or T cells enriched from blood (not recorded which). This sequence was found in a woman younger than 45 who had recovered from COVID-19. As DNA, the CDR3 is TGCAGCGTTGAAGGTACCGGGACAGGGATCACCGGGGAGCTGTTTTTT. It specifies CSVEGTGTGITGELFF.